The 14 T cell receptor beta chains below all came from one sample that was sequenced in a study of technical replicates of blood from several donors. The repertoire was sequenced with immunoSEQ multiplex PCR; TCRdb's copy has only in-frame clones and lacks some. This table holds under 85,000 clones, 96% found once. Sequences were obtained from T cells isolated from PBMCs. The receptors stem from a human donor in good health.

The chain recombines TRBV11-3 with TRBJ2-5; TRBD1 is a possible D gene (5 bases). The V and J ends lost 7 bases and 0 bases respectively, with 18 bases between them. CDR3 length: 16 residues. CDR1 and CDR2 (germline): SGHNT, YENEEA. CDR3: CASNPWYRTHQETQYF. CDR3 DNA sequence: TGTGCCAGCAACCCCTGGTACAGGACACACCAAGAGACCCAGTACTTC.

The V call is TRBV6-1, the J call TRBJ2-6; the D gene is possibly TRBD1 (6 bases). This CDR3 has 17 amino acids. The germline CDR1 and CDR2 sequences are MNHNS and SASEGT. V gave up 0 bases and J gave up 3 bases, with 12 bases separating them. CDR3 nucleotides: TGTGCCAGCAGTGAAGCGGACAGTCCTTTTGGGGCCAACGTCCTGACTTTC. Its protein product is CASSEADSPFGANVLTF.

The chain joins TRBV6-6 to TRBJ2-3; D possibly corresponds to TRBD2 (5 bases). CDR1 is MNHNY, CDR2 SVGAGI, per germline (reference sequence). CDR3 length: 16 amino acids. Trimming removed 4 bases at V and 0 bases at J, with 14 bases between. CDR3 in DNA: TGTGCCAGCAGTTCCCGGACGGGATTTAGCACAGATACGCAGTATTTT. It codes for CASSSRTGFSTDTQYF.

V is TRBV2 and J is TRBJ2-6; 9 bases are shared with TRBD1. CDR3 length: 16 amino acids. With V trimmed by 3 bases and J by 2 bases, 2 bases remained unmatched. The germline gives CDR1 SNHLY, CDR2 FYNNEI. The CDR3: CASSETGGAGANVLTF. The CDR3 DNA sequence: TGTGCCAGCAGTGAGACAGGGGGGGCTGGGGCCAACGTCCTGACTTTC.

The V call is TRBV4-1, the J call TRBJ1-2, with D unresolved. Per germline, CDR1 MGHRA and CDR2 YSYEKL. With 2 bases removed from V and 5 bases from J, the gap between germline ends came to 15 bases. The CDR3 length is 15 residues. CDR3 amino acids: CASSQMFGSLYGYTF. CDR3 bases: TGCGCCAGCAGCCAAATGTTTGGCAGTCTGTATGGCTACACCTTC.

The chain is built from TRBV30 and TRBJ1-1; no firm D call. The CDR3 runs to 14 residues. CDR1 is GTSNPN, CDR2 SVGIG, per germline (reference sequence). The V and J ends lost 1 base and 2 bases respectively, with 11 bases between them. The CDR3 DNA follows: TGTGCCTGGAGTGAAGTGAGGCTAAACACTGAAGCTTTCTTT. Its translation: CAWSEVRLNTEAFF.

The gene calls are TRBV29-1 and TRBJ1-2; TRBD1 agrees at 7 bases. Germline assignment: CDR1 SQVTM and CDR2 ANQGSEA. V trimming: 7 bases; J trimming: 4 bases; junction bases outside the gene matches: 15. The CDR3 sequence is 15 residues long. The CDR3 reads CSAAESGTVVYGYTF. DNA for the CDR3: TGCAGCGCGGCTGAGTCCGGGACAGTCGTCTATGGCTACACCTTC.

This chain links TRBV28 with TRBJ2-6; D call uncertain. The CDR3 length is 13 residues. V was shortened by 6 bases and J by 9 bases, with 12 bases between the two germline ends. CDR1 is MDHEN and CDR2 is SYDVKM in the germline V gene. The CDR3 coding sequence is TGTGCCAGCAGCCCCGGGTTTTTCAACGTCCTGACTTTC. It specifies CASSPGFFNVLTF.

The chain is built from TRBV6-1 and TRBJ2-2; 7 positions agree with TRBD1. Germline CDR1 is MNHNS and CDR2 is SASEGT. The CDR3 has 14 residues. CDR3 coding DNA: TGTGGAACCTACCGGGACAGTGACACCGGGGAGCTGTTTTTT. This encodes CGTYRDSDTGELFF.

CDR3 nucleotides: TGTGCCAGCAGCCTTAAATACGAGCAGTACTTC. Encoded protein: CASSLKYEQYF. V and J are TRBV16 and TRBJ2-7; D unresolved. Between the trimmed V and J ends, which lost 4 bases and 4 bases, there was a span of 5 bases. The germline gives CDR1 KGHSY, CDR2 FQNENV. The CDR3 loop spans 11 amino acids.

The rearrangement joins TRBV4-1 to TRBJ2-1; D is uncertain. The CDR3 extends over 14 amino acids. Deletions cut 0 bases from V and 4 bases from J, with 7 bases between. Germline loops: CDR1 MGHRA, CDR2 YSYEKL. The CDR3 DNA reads TGCGCCAGCAGCCAAGAGCGGCAGTACAATGAGCAGTTCTTC. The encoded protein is CASSQERQYNEQFF.

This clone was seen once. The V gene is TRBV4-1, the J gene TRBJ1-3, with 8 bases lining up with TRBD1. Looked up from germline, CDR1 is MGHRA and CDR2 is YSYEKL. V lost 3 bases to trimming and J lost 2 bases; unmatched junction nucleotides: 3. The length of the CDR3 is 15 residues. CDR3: CASSHLTGAGNTIYF. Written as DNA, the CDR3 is TGCGCCAGCAGCCACTTGACAGGGGCTGGAAACACCATATATTTT.

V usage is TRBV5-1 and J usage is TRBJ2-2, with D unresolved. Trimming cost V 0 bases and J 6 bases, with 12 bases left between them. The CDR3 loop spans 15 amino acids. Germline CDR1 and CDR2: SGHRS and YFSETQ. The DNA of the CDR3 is TGCGCCAGCAGCTTGGTGGCAGGTTCGCCCGGGGAGCTGTTTTTT. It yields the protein CASSLVAGSPGELFF.

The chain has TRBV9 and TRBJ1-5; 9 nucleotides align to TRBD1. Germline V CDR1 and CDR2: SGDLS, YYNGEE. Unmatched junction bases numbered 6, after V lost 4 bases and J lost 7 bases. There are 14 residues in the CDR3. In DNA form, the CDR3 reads TGTGCCAGCAGCCCGACAGGGGGTGGGCAGCCCCAGCATTTT. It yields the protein CASSPTGGGQPQHF.